This TCR beta chain was sequenced during a study of CD8+CD57+ T cells in acquired aplastic anemia. Across the study: Mean yield of DNA from sorted CD4+ and CD8+ cells was about 3.2 ug. The study's findings and limits: Around 29 shared CD8+ CDR3s appeared highly expressed within patients' immunodominant clones.

Genomic DNA served as template for TCR beta VDJ and CDR3 profiling. TCRdb passed the reads through MiXCR, listing each CDR3 protein once. The sample gives approximately 150,000 distinct CDR3 sequences, about 70% of which show up once; under 60% is in the top ten. Notes on this clonotype: Its antigen is currently unknown.

All patients picked for sequencing had shown, by flow cytometry, an expansion of CD8+CD57+ cells. No therapy was given to patients before blood sampling. Trimming took 0 bases from V and 2 from J; bases not matched to a gene: 5. Germline CDR1 is SGHRS and CDR2 is YFSETQ. This CDR3 is built from 17 residues. The chain couples TRBV5-1 to TRBJ2-7, with 13 bases identical to TRBD2. The sample comprised sorted CD4+, CD8+, or CD8+CD57+ T cells (not recorded which) from PBMCs. The source is a human donor with aplastic anemia. CDR3 loop: CASSLERLAGGTYEQYV. In nucleotides, the CDR3 is TGCGCCAGCAGCTTGGAAAGACTAGCGGGGGGAACCTACGAGCAGTACGTC.